This T cell receptor (beta chain) appears in the sequencing data of a study of cytomegalovirus exposure and HLA in healthy donors. This PCR relied on a set of 60 Vbeta primers and 13 Jbeta primers. Data came from immunoSEQ multiplex PCR; TCRdb stores just in-frame clones and leaves some out. This sample's clone table lists over 100,000 clones. This cohort consisted of healthy bone marrow donors. CDR1 and CDR2 from the germline V gene are SGHAT and FQNNGV. The CDR3 sequence is 17 residues long. J lost 9 bases, V lost 7 bases, and 20 bases had no gene match. About this clone itself: Its antigen is unknown.

General study results and limits: Analyzed later, association rates of TCRs varied across HLA loci, with DRB1 most and HLA-C fewest. The study put around 180 TCR beta chains on its list as cytomegalovirus-associated.

The material sequenced was PBMCs. The receptor's source is a young man in good health and CMV-seronegative. The chain is built from TRBV11-2 and TRBJ2-5, with TRBD2 matching over 10 bases. The CDR3 region is CASTTPRVAGGLFSQYF. The CDR3, as DNA: TGTGCCAGCACCACTCCAAGGGTAGCGGGGGGTCTTTTTTCCCAGTACTTC.